Listed here are 11 T cell receptor beta chains from one sample, sequenced in a study of blood T cells in healthy people across ages. It was with a sample-barcoded 5' primer and a J-beta primer mix that a second PCR of about 6 to 12 cycles was run. TCRdb fed the 5' RACE reads into MiXCR, producing one record per CDR3 protein. In the table there are over 1.5 million distinct CDR3 sequences, around half of which are singletons. The sample comprised blood. The receptors originated from a middle-aged woman in good health.

The chain is built from TRBV20-1 and TRBJ2-5; no clear D gene. Trimming took 3 bases from V and 1 from J, leaving 21 bases between them. The CDR3 extends over 17 amino acids. Looked up from germline, CDR1 is DFQATT and CDR2 is SNEGSKA (reference sequence). In DNA form, the CDR3 reads TGCAGTGCTAGCGAAACTGAACAACCATCCCTCCAAGAGACCCAGTACTTC. This encodes CSASETEQPSLQETQYF.

As concerns this clonotype: One junction end disagrees with the germline gene, perhaps due to a read error. The gene calls are TRBV20-1 and TRBJ1-4; D is possibly TRBD1 (6 bases). Germline CDR1 is DFQATT and CDR2 is SNEGSKA (reference sequence). The CDR3 totals 16 residues. The DNA for the CDR3 is TGCAGTGCTAGAGTGGGGGGGCCGGCAACTAGTGAAAAACTGTTTTTT. It yields the protein CSARVGGPATSEKLFF.

The chain has TRBV3-1 and TRBJ2-5; D might be TRBD2 (6 bases). The J call is in doubt because the DNA end fits TRBJ2-7 better. Germline loops: CDR1 LGHDT, CDR2 YNNKEL (reference sequence). This CDR3 has 14 amino acids. As DNA, the CDR3 is TGTGCCAGCAGCCAAGGACTAGGAGGGCTCGAGCAGTACTTC. Protein product: CASSQGLGGLEQYF.

This clonotype was counted only a few times. CDR3 sequence reads: CASSLDQTNEKLFF. The CDR3 region has the DNA TGCGCCAGCAGCTTGGATCAGACTAATGAAAAACTGTTTTTT. The rearrangement joins TRBV5-1 to TRBJ1-4; no clear D gene. The germline V gene has CDR1 SGHRS and CDR2 YFSETQ. This CDR3 spans 14 amino acids. Trimming took 0 bases from V and 2 from J, leaving 5 bases between them.

This clonotype was seen more than once but under ten times. With a much larger clone just one base away, this may be a read error. The chain has TRBV4-3 and TRBJ1-2; D is undetermined. The germline V gene encodes CDR1 LGHNA and CDR2 YSLEER. Deletions cut 2 bases from V and 1 base from J, with 2 bases between. CDR3 length: 12 amino acids. The CDR3 reads CASSQHNYGYTF. In DNA, the CDR3 is TGCGCCAGCAGCCAACATAACTATGGCTACACCTTC.

The CDR3 here is CASSSLVDRRNTEAFF. For the CDR3, the DNA is TGTGCCAGCAGTTCCCTGGTCGATCGCCGGAACACTGAAGCTTTCTTT. This rearrangement joins TRBV27 to TRBJ1-1; unclear D gene. The length of the CDR3 is 16 residues. V lost 4 bases, J lost 1 base, and 16 bases lay in between. Germline V CDR1 and CDR2: MNHEY, SMNVEV (reference sequence).

Ten or more counts support this clonotype. V gene TRBV15 combines with J gene TRBJ2-4; TRBD1 agrees at 7 bases. CDR3 size: 16 residues. V shed 5 bases and J 0 bases; nucleotides not matched to a gene: 7. Germline V gene data show CDR1 as LNHNV and CDR2 as YYDKDF (reference sequence). The DNA of the CDR3 is TGTGCCACCAGCCCGCGGACAGGAGTAGCCAAAAACATTCAGTACTTC. This sequence encodes CATSPRTGVAKNIQYF.

This chain joins TRBV12-3 or TRBV12-4 and TRBJ2-7, with 13 bases identical to TRBD2. The better agreement between TRBJ2-4 and the DNA end casts doubt on the J call. CDR3 length: 17 amino acids. The CDR3 DNA reads TGTGCCAGCACGTATACTAGCGGGGGGGCACGGGGCCACATTCAGTACTTC. It translates to CASTYTSGGARGHIQYF.

As regards this clonotype: A read error may account for a junction end that differs from germline. The gene calls are TRBV5-1 and TRBJ2-3; 8 bases map to TRBD1. This CDR3 has 14 residues. CDR1 and CDR2 (germline): SGHRS, YFSETQ. The CDR3: CAGSRDRTTDTQYF. CDR3 DNA: TGCGCCGGCAGCAGGGACAGGACCACAGATACGCAGTATTTT.

This clonotype was counted a few times. This chain joins TRBV28 and TRBJ2-5, with D possibly being TRBD1 or TRBD2 (5 bases each). V was shortened by 3 bases and J by 5 bases, with 10 bases between the two germline ends. Germline-derived CDR1 and CDR2 are MDHEN and SYDVKM. The CDR3 has 13 residues. The CDR3 is CASSLLGTETQYF. Here the CDR3 DNA reads TGTGCCAGCAGTTTGCTAGGGACGGAGACCCAGTACTTC.

The chain combines TRBV6-2 or TRBV6-3 with TRBJ2-4; no definite D call. Between the trimmed V and J ends, which lost 6 bases and 0 bases, there was a span of 12 bases. This CDR3 has 15 residues. Per the germline V gene, CDR1 is MNHEY and CDR2 is SVGEGT. The CDR3: CASSINVLAKNIQYF. The DNA of the CDR3 is TGTGCCAGCAGCATCAACGTTCTAGCCAAAAACATTCAGTACTTC.